This TCR beta chain derives from a study of post-analysis software for immune sequencing data. Study-wide results and limits: Included in a set of about 5 TRBV segments more frequent in patients than controls were TRBV5-6, TRBV5-1 and TRBV20-1.

This clonotype was seen once. Its cognate antigen is unknown. Libraries were made from TCR beta cDNA, and they carried unique molecular identifiers. Around 500,000 cDNA molecules were obtained per 1 to 10 million input T cells. MiXCR, run by TCRdb on the PCR reads, gives a single entry per CDR3 protein. This table holds roughly 400,000 distinct CDR3 sequences, approximately 42% found once. V was shortened by 5 bases and J by 1 base, with 6 bases between the two germline ends. Germline V gives CDR1 SGHKS, CDR2 YYEKEE (reference sequence). The CDR3 covers 12 residues. The rearrangement links TRBV5-5 to TRBJ1-1; D not certain. Sequenced sample: blood. The receptor was derived from a girl aged 2 to 10 with multiple sclerosis. CDR3 bases: TGTGCCAGCAGACGGGAGAACACTGAAGCTTTCTTT. It is translated as CASRRENTEAFF.